The 10 T cell receptor beta chains below all came from one sample that was sequenced in a study of cytomegalovirus exposure and HLA in healthy donors. The PCR used 60 Vbeta and 13 Jbeta primers. Assay used: immunoSEQ multiplex PCR; TCRdb lists only in-frame clones, some missing. The sample lists 74,000 or so clones, about two thirds occurring once. The sample comprised PBMCs. The receptors come from a woman aged 25 to 39 in good health and CMV-seronegative.

The rearrangement joins TRBV12-5 to TRBJ1-6; the D gene is possibly TRBD1 (6 bases). Deletions cut 1 base from V and 7 bases from J, with 11 bases between. Per the germline V gene, CDR1 is LGHNT and CDR2 is FRNRAP. The CDR3 spans 15 residues. DNA for the CDR3: TGTGCTAGTGGTTTGGAGGACAGCCCGAATTCACCCCTCCACTTT. Translating gives CASGLEDSPNSPLHF.

This chain joins TRBV15 and TRBJ2-1; 11 bases match TRBD2. CDR3 length: 16 residues. CDR1 is LNHNV, CDR2 YYDKDF, per germline (reference sequence). V was pared by 3 bases and J by 3 bases, with 4 bases of the junction left unmatched. The CDR3 sequence is CATSSRLAGNYNEQFF. Here the CDR3 DNA reads TGTGCCACCAGCAGCAGACTAGCGGGGAACTACAATGAGCAGTTCTTC. The variable domain in full, with the rest retrieved from reference TRBV15 and TRBJ2-1, is DAMVIQNPRYQVTQFGKPVTLSCSQTLNHNVMYWYQQKSSQAPKLLFHYYDKDFNNEADTPDNFQSRRPNTSFCFLDIRSPGLGDTAMYLCATSSRLAGNYNEQFFGPGTRLTVL.

V gene TRBV6-5 combines with J gene TRBJ2-3; 10 bases agree with TRBD2. The CDR3 totals 15 residues. Per the germline V gene, CDR1 is MNHEY and CDR2 is SVGAGI. Losses at the gene ends were 5 bases for V and 3 bases for J; bases not matched to a gene: 5. CDR3 DNA: TGTGCCAGCAGTCCTCTAGCGGGGGTGACAGATACGCAGTATTTT. It encodes CASSPLAGVTDTQYF.

This clone came up a few times. This chain connects TRBV4-1 to TRBJ1-1; D unresolved. The germline CDR1 and CDR2 sequences are MGHRA and YSYEKL. The CDR3 runs 14 residues. Between the trimmed V and J ends, which lost 1 base and 0 bases, there was a span of 6 bases. CDR3 bases: TGCGCCAGCAGCCAAGGCGGGCTGAACACTGAAGCTTTCTTT. It translates to CASSQGGLNTEAFF.

This sequence joins TRBV5-1 and TRBJ2-1; D is perhaps TRBD2 (6 bases). CDR1 is SGHRS, CDR2 YFSETQ, per germline. The CDR3 spans 16 residues. Trimming cost V 6 bases and J 9 bases, with 25 bases left between them. The CDR3 region has the DNA TGCGCCAGCAATGGAGGGCTTCGTCGGGGTACGGGTGAGCAGTTCTTC. It is translated as CASNGGLRRGTGEQFF.

The V and J genes are TRBV6-5 and TRBJ1-3; D might be TRBD1 (5 bases). Trimming took off 6 bases at V and 0 bases at J, with 9 bases between the two ends. The germline V gene encodes CDR1 MNHEY and CDR2 SVGAGI. The CDR3 spans 14 residues. The DNA of the CDR3 is TGTGCCAGCAGGGGACTGACCTCTGGAAACACCATATATTTT. Protein: CASRGLTSGNTIYF.

The CDR3 bases are TGTGCCACCAGCACCCAGACAGGGGCGAGCACTGAAGCTTTCTTT. Translation: CATSTQTGASTEAFF. The V and J genes are TRBV15 and TRBJ1-1; 8 bases are shared with TRBD1. V shed 4 bases and J 4 bases; nucleotides not matched to a gene: 8. Germline assignment: CDR1 LNHNV and CDR2 YYDKDF (reference sequence). CDR3 length: 15 residues.

This chain links TRBV28 with TRBJ2-3, with TRBD2 as a possible D gene (7 bases). CDR1 MDHEN and CDR2 SYDVKM come from the germline V gene. This CDR3 is 18 amino acids long. Trimming cost V 5 bases and J 2 bases, with 23 bases left between them. The DNA for the CDR3 is TGTGCCAGCAGTCCCTGGGGCGGGGGCGGAGATCTCACAGATACGCAGTATTTT. It is translated as CASSPWGGGGDLTDTQYF.

This clone was detected only a few times. J is TRBJ1-1 and V is TRBV7-9; D gene unclear. V lost 5 bases and J 4 bases, leaving 17 bases between the germline ends. The CDR3 runs 15 residues. Germline assignment: CDR1 SEHNR and CDR2 FQNEAQ (reference sequence). CDR3: CASSPRLNLGTEAFF. The CDR3 DNA reads as TGTGCCAGCAGCCCCAGACTGAACTTGGGCACTGAAGCTTTCTTT. The whole variable domain, filled in from reference TRBV7-9 and TRBJ1-1, reads DTGVSQNPRHKITKRGQNVTFRCDPISEHNRLYWYRQTLGQGPEFLTYFQNEAQLEKSRLLSDRFSAERPKGSFSTLEIQRTEQGDSAMYLCASSPRLNLGTEAFFGQGTRLTVV.

The chain carries TRBV29-1 and TRBJ2-3; 8 nucleotides match TRBD1. V lost 0 bases, J lost 7 bases, and 6 bases stayed unmatched. The CDR3 extends over 14 amino acids. Germline V lookup: CDR1 SQVTM, CDR2 ANQGSEA. CDR3 region: CSVEEDRAKNTQYF. The CDR3, as DNA: TGCAGCGTTGAAGAGGACAGGGCCAAAAATACGCAGTATTTT.